This T cell receptor beta chain appears in the sequencing data of a study of T-cell reconstitution after alpha-beta-depleted transplantation in children (dated by TCRdb to about 2016). About the full investigation: The study quantitatively tracked T-cell immune reconstitution after TCRalphabeta/CD19-depleted allogeneic hematopoietic cell transplantation in children using TCR repertoire profiling.

Receptors were amplified or captured by PCR. The sequencer listed for this sample is Illumina HiSeq 2500. Molecular barcoding was employed in the preparation of TCR libraries, with unique molecular identifiers being used to normalize TCRbeta repertoire quantification. The public reads were reprocessed in TCRdb via fastp at Q25 and MiXCR, keeping in-frame beta chains. Every entry covers one CDR3 protein and lists the most common genes and DNA from its rows. Counted in this sample were 500,000 to 600,000 distinct CDR3 sequences; around 17% of them appeared once. The ten largest clones represent roughly 3.3% of the sample. This clonotype was seen only a few times. What this receptor recognizes is not known. Base qualities are missing; no much larger clone stands one base away. V loses 3 bases, J loses 0 bases, and the germline ends lie 9 bases apart. The CDR3 sequence holds 14 residues, the cysteine and phenylalanine included. Of all the DNA, just the CDR3 is kept, 42 bases in frame from base 1.

This receptor was obtained from a human donor who donated a stem cell graft to a child with acute lymphoblastic leukemia. The specimen comprised PBMCs from the stem cell graft donor, sampled from the stem cell graft. The chain employs TRBV12-3 or TRBV12-4 and TRBJ2-7, with TRBD2 as a weak D call on 6 bases. The CDR3 sequence is CASSFAGPSYEQYF. Here is the DNA: TGTGCCAGCAGTTTTGCGGGACCCTCCTACGAGCAGTACTTC.